The clone carrying this T cell receptor (beta chain) has just a few counts. Its matching antigen is unknown. Specified time point: pre-sensitization, week 0. Treatment of the sample: therapeutic diphenylcyclopropenone sensitization with weekly scalp DPC. This entry comes from a study of human T cells and chemical hapten exposure. About the study: Patch tests put 0.01% DPC on the upper back, and the results were checked at 6 days. TCR yield per sample varied, mainly due to pooled library volumes. Regarding the study as a whole: It should be noted that donors had alopecia, so their immune response may differ from healthy people's.

Original processing methods: Sample-level TCR yields exhibited a median of roughly 96,000, with a range of about 20,000 to 690,600. TCRdb passed the RACE reads through MiXCR, listing each CDR3 protein once. These V and J calls rely on TCRdb rather than the paper's analysis. Altogether 200,000 to 300,000 distinct CDR3 sequences are present, over 8% being singletons, with the ten largest covering about 2.1%. This CDR3 is built from 18 residues. The germline gives CDR1 MDHEN, CDR2 SYDVKM. V shed 1 base, J shed 1 base, and the junction held 10 bases outside the gene matches. The clonotype was recovered from a middle-aged woman with alopecia areata. Some clones in this sample may be carry-over from other donors' samples. The material sequenced was whole blood, taken in connection with sensitization to the hapten diphenylcyclopropenone (DPC). This chain joins TRBV28 and TRBJ2-5, with 9 positions matching TRBD2. CDR3 nucleotides: TGTGCCAGCAGTTTATTAGGGGTGCCGACTAGCGGCCAAGAGACCCAGTACTTC. This codes for CASSLLGVPTSGQETQYF.